This is a list of T cell receptor beta chains from one sample in a study of T-cell reconstitution after alpha-beta-depleted transplantation in children. MiXCR, run by TCRdb on the PCR reads, gives a single entry per CDR3 protein. The sample lists 200,000 to 250,000 distinct CDR3 sequences, under 8.5% occurring once. The sequenced sample was PBMCs, mostly from graft donor cells, obtained 360 days after TCRalphabeta/CD19-depleted stem cell transplant. These receptors were collected from a male patient aged 2-15 years who had a stem cell transplant for acute myeloid leukemia, so the T cells may come from the graft donor. Both conserved end residues are part of each CDR3. The order of the fields is D gene, clone size, J gene, V gene, CDR3 protein, CDR3 DNA. The D gene is left open where the match is weak. Not all rows give a size; the values are once, few, many and, for expanded clones, a class.

>-|many|TRBJ2-5|TRBV12-3/TRBV12-4
CASSWGEETQYF
TGTGCCAGCTCTTGGGGGGAAGAGACCCAGTACTTC
>-|-|TRBJ2-4|TRBV20-1
CCARDPGEIAKNIQYF
TGCTGTGCTAGAGATCCTGGGGAAATAGCCAAAAACATTCAGTACTTC
>-|many|TRBJ2-3|TRBV12-3/TRBV12-4
CASSDPRGADTDTQYF
TGTGCCAGCAGTGATCCCCGGGGGGCGGACACAGATACGCAGTATTTT
>-|many|TRBJ2-5|TRBV21-1
CASNKSPGFQETQYF
TGTGCCAGCAACAAATCACCGGGATTCCAAGAGACCCAGTACTTC
>TRBD1|many|TRBJ1-4|TRBV15
CATSRNRDRGEKLFF
TGTGCCACCAGCAGAAACAGGGACAGGGGTGAAAAACTGTTTTTT
>TRBD2|-|TRBJ2-5|TRBV7-2
CASSLTRRGGREETQYF
TGTGCCAGCAGCTTAACTCGGCGGGGGGGCAGGGAAGAGACCCAGTACTTC
>TRBD2|many|TRBJ2-3|TRBV4-2
CASSPYPSGASWDTQYF
TGTGCCAGCAGCCCCTACCCTAGCGGGGCTTCTTGGGATACGCAGTATTTT
>TRBD2|few|TRBJ2-3|TRBV4-2
CASSQVQTSGRTDTQYF
TGTGCCAGCAGCCAAGTCCAGACTAGCGGGAGGACAGATACGCAGTATTTT
>-|many|TRBJ2-1|TRBV5-1
CASSWHESKTYNEQFF
TGCGCCAGCAGCTGGCACGAGTCCAAAACCTACAATGAGCAGTTCTTC
>TRBD2|many|TRBJ2-5|TRBV5-1
CATWLAEETQYF
TGCGCCACCTGGCTAGCGGAAGAGACCCAGTACTTC
>TRBD1|-|TRBJ2-1|TRBV20-1
CSATGGQGDNEQFF
TGCAGTGCTACGGGGGGACAGGGGGACAATGAGCAGTTCTTC
>-|few|TRBJ2-7|TRBV9
CASSPGLGSYEQYF
TGTGCCAGCAGCCCGGGACTTGGTTCCTACGAGCAGTACTTC
>-|-|TRBJ2-7|TRBV12-3/TRBV12-4
CASSGYGPTDEQYF
TGTGCCAGCAGTGGGTACGGACCCACCGACGAGCAGTACTTC
>TRBD2|-|TRBJ2-5|TRBV7-2
CASSLGLAVETQYF
TGTGCCAGCAGCCTGGGACTAGCCGTAGAGACCCAGTACTTC
>-|many|TRBJ2-7|TRBV29-1
CSIQGRSYEQYF
TGCAGCATACAGGGTCGATCCTACGAGCAGTACTTC
>-|-|TRBJ2-2|TRBV10-3
CAISALNTGELFF
TGTGCCATCAGCGCGTTGAACACCGGGGAGCTGTTTTTT
>-|many|TRBJ2-4|TRBV4-2
CASSQGVVQNIQYF
TGTGCCAGCAGCCAAGGTGTTGTCCAAAACATTCAGTACTTC